The next 16 T cell receptor beta chains were all read from a single sample in a study of neurological immune-mediated disorders. Via MiXCR, TCRdb re-called the 5' RACE reads, giving one row per CDR3 protein. Of about 41,000 distinct CDR3 sequences listed, 14% are singletons. The source material was CD4+ T cells from blood. These receptors all come from an older woman with HTLV-1-associated myelopathy (HAM/TSP).

The CDR3 protein is CASSRTSGEGETQYF. The CDR3 DNA is TGCGCCAGCAGTCGGACTAGCGGGGAGGGAGAGACCCAGTACTTC. V gene TRBV5-1 combines with J gene TRBJ2-5, with TRBD2 matching over 12 bases. The CDR3 runs to 15 residues. The trim removed 5 bases at V and 4 bases at J, leaving 6 bases unmatched. Looked up from germline, CDR1 is SGHRS and CDR2 is YFSETQ.

This clonotype has a count of ten or more. This chain joins TRBV10-3 and TRBJ2-1, with D perhaps TRBD2 (5 bases). Germline CDR1 ENHRY, CDR2 SYGVKD. The CDR3 is 16 amino acids. V was cut by 2 bases and J by 5 bases, with 16 bases left in between. As DNA, the CDR3 is TGTGCCATCAGTGAGCCGACTATGAAAAGAAACAATGAGCAGTTCTTC. Its translation: CAISEPTMKRNNEQFF.

The sample holds many counts of this clonotype. This rearrangement joins TRBV9 to TRBJ2-1; D is perhaps TRBD1 (5 bases). Per the germline V gene, CDR1 is SGDLS and CDR2 is YYNGEE. The CDR3 extends over 15 amino acids. Trimming left V 3 bases short and J 7 bases short, with 17 bases between. The CDR3 reads CASSATVGVTNEQFF. DNA for the CDR3: TGTGCCAGCAGCGCGACAGTTGGGGTAACAAATGAGCAGTTCTTC. Complete variable domain (other parts from reference TRBV9 and TRBJ2-1): DSGVTQTPKHLITATGQRVTLRCSPRSGDLSVYWYQQSLDQGLQFLIQYYNGEERAKGNILERFSAQQFPDLHSELNLSSLELGDSALYFCASSATVGVTNEQFFGPGTRLTVL.

This clonotype was detected many times. The CDR3 spells CASSPGGFSTGANVLTF. The DNA of the CDR3 is TGTGCCAGCAGCCCGGGCGGATTTTCTACTGGGGCCAACGTCCTGACTTTC. The chain couples TRBV5-5 to TRBJ2-6; D unclear. The CDR3 contains 17 residues. Germline CDR1 reads SGHKS; CDR2 reads YYEKEE (reference sequence). Trimming took 4 bases from V and 2 from J, leaving 16 bases between them.

This clonotype was picked up many times. The chain joins TRBV12-3 or TRBV12-4 to TRBJ2-5, with 7 bases lining up with TRBD2. The CDR3 is 15 amino acids. The ends lost 3 bases at V and 7 bases at J; junction bases unmatched: 11. The CDR3 loop reads CASSFTHVSGGTQYF. As DNA, the CDR3 is TGTGCCAGCAGTTTTACTCATGTGTCGGGGGGGACCCAGTACTTC.

Remarks on this clonotype: The CDR3 does not end in the conserved phenylalanine or tryptophan, so this is likely a read error. The limits of the CDR3 on the DNA are not certain, so only TCRdb's listed CDR3 is given. The V and J genes are TRBV6-6 and TRBJ2-5. Germline V gene sequence: CDR1 MNHNY, CDR2 SVGAGI (reference sequence). The CDR3 spans 15 amino acids, including both terminal residues. The chain's CDR3 is CASSYSELGRETKYS.

This clonotype has a count of ten or more. This chain connects TRBV6-5 to TRBJ1-3; maybe TRBD1 (5 bases). Germline CDR1 and CDR2: MNHEY and SVGAGI. The CDR3 is 16 residues long. V lost 4 bases, J lost 8 bases, and 21 bases lay in between. For the CDR3, the DNA is TGTGCCAGCAGTTGGGGACCGAGGTCGGCGCGGGACACCATATATTTT. Its protein product is CASSWGPRSARDTIYF.

This clonotype appeared many times. The chain combines TRBV2 with TRBJ1-1, with D possibly matching TRBD1 (5 bases). The CDR3 is 13 amino acids. V lost 6 bases, J lost 6 bases, and 14 bases lay in between. The germline V gene has CDR1 SNHLY and CDR2 FYNNEI. CDR3 in amino acids: CASRSGPGAEAFF. Here the CDR3 DNA reads TGTGCCAGCAGATCGGGCCCGGGGGCTGAAGCTTTCTTT.

This clonotype qualifies as medium-sized. The gene calls are TRBV20-1 and TRBJ1-5, with D unclear. The length of the CDR3 is 12 residues. With 4 bases removed from V and 0 bases from J, the gap between germline ends came to 4 bases. Germline V gene data show CDR1 as DFQATT and CDR2 as SNEGSKA (reference sequence). CDR3 loop: CSAKGSNQPQHF. In nucleotides, the CDR3 is TGCAGTGCTAAAGGTAGCAATCAGCCCCAGCATTTT.

This clonotype was picked up many times. The chain employs TRBV5-1 and TRBJ2-1, with D unresolved. The CDR3 has 12 residues. Germline-derived CDR1 and CDR2 are SGHRS and YFSETQ. Trimming took off 1 base at V and 3 bases at J, with 2 bases between the two ends. The CDR3 nucleotides are TGCGCCAGCAGCTTGATCTACAATGAGCAGTTCTTC. Protein product: CASSLIYNEQFF.

Ten or more counts support this clonotype. This rearrangement joins TRBV7-3 to TRBJ2-3; TRBD1 matches 7 bases. The CDR3 is 16 amino acids. V shed 5 bases and J 4 bases; nucleotides not matched to a gene: 12. Germline lookup yields CDR1 SGHTA and CDR2 FQGTGA. CDR3 sequence reads: CASSRTGTDPPDTQYF. CDR3 bases: TGTGCCAGCAGCAGAACCGGGACAGACCCCCCAGATACGCAGTATTTT.

This clonotype was recorded a few times. The rearrangement links TRBV18 to TRBJ1-3, with D hard to call. Looked up from germline, CDR1 is KGHSH and CDR2 is LQKENI. This CDR3 comprises 14 residues. Deletions cut 1 base from V and 5 bases from J, with 9 bases between. The CDR3 DNA sequence: TGTGCCAGCTCACCACAGGGCGCCAGAAACACCATATATTTT. This codes for CASSPQGARNTIYF.

The V gene is TRBV7-2, the J gene TRBJ1-1, with TRBD1 as a possible D gene (6 bases). V lost 0 bases and J 4 bases, leaving 15 bases between the germline ends. Looked up from germline, CDR1 is SGHTA and CDR2 is FQGNSA. The CDR3 runs 16 residues. The CDR3 spells CASSLARGGPSTEAFF. CDR3 DNA: TGTGCCAGCAGCTTAGCGCGCGGGGGGCCAAGCACTGAAGCTTTCTTT.

The sample holds many counts of this clonotype. The V call is TRBV6-5, the J call TRBJ2-6; 10 bases align to TRBD1. The J segment lost 0 bases and the V segment lost 7 bases, leaving 9 bases of the junction unmatched. CDR1 and CDR2 (germline): MNHEY, SVGAGI. The CDR3 is 18 residues long. CDR3 nucleotide sequence: TGTGCCAGCAAGGACGGGACAGGGGAAAGCTCTGGGGCCAACGTCCTGACTTTC. Its protein is CASKDGTGESSGANVLTF.

This clonotype was seen ten or more times. The J gene is TRBJ1-4, the V gene TRBV4-2; no definite D call. V lost 3 bases and J 5 bases, leaving 16 bases between the germline ends. Germline V lookup: CDR1 LGHNA, CDR2 YNFKEQ. CDR3 length: 16 residues. For the CDR3, the DNA is TGTGCCAGCAGCCAGGCCCTGGAGGCGTTCAATGAAAAACTGTTTTTT. This gives the protein CASSQALEAFNEKLFF.

This clonotype came up many times. The chain uses TRBV29-1 and TRBJ2-3, with D perhaps TRBD1 (7 bases). The CDR3 is 14 residues long. Germline lookup yields CDR1 SQVTM and CDR2 ANQGSEA. Between the trimmed V and J ends, which lost 6 bases and 4 bases, there was a span of 17 bases. As DNA, the CDR3 is TGCAGCGTGGTCGACAGGGTAGCGGCAGATACGCAGTATTTT. The encoded protein is CSVVDRVAADTQYF.